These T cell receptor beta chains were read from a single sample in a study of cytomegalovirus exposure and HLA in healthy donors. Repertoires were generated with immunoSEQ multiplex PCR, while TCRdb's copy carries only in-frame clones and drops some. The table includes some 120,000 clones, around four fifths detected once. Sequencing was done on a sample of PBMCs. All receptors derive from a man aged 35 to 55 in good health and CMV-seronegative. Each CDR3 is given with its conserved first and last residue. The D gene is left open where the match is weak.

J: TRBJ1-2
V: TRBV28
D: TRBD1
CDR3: CASSLGTAAYGYTF
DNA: TGTGCCAGCAGTTTGGGGACAGCCGCCTATGGCTACACCTTC

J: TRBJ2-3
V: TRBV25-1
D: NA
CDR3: CATRLVGATDTQYF
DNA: TGTGCCACCAGACTAGTCGGTGCCACAGATACGCAGTATTTT

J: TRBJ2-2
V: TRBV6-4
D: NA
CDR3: CASSFDRNTGELFF
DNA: TGTGCCAGCAGCTTTGACAGGAACACCGGGGAGCTGTTTTTT

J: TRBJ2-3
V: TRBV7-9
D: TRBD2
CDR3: CASSLDPGGRVTDTQYF
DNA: TGTGCCAGCAGCTTAGACCCAGGCGGGAGGGTCACAGATACGCAGTATTTT

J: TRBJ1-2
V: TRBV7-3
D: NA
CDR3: CASSQGGEGYTF
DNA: TGTGCCAGCTCTCAGGGCGGTGAGGGCTACACCTTC

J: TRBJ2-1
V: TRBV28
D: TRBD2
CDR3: CASSGVLAGGPGEQFF
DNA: TGTGCCAGCAGTGGCGTTCTAGCGGGAGGGCCCGGTGAGCAGTTCTTC

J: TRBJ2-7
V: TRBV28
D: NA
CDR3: CASSLLGEGGTYEQYF
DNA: TGTGCCAGCAGTTTATTGGGGGAGGGGGGGACCTACGAGCAGTACTTC

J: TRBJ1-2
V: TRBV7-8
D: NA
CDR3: CASSLDQGVYGYTF
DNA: TGTGCCAGCAGCTTAGACCAAGGGGTCTATGGCTACACCTTC

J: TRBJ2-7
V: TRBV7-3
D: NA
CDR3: CASSLNPGIFRGTEQYF
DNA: TGTGCCAGCAGCTTAAACCCCGGGATCTTTCGTGGAACCGAGCAGTACTTC

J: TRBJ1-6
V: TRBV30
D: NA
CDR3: CAWGGSLNSPLHF
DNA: TGTGCCTGGGGAGGGTCTTTAAATTCACCCCTCCACTTT

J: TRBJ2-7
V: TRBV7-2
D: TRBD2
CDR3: CASSSTSGVYEQYF
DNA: TGTGCCAGCAGCTCGACTAGCGGGGTCTACGAGCAGTACTTC

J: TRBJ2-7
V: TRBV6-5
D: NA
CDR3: CASSYQLPTAYEQYF
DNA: TGTGCCAGCAGTTACCAGCTACCGACAGCCTACGAGCAGTACTTC

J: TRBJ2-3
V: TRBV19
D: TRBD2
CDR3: CASAPGREGTDTQYF
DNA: TGTGCCAGCGCCCCCGGGCGGGAGGGCACAGATACGCAGTATTTT

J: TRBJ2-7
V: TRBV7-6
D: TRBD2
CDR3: CASSAGLAGGRNEQYF
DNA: TGTGCCAGCAGCGCGGGACTAGCGGGAGGGCGGAACGAGCAGTACTTC

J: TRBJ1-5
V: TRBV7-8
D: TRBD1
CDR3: CASSSWDRGLDQPQHF
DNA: TGTGCCAGCAGCTCGTGGGACAGGGGGTTAGATCAGCCCCAGCATTTT

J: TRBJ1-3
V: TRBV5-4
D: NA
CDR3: CASSFGGAAGNTIYF
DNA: TGTGCCAGCAGCTTCGGGGGGGCTGCTGGAAACACCATATATTTT

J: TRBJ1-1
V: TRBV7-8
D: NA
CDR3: CASTPQRPHTEAFF
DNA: TGTGCCAGCACCCCCCAGAGGCCGCACACTGAAGCTTTCTTT

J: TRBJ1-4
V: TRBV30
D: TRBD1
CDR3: CAWARQGNEKLFF
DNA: TGTGCCTGGGCCCGACAGGGTAATGAAAAACTGTTTTTT

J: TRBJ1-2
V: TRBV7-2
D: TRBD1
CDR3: CASSQKTGGRDGYTF
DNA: TGTGCCAGCAGCCAAAAGACAGGGGGTCGGGATGGCTACACCTTC

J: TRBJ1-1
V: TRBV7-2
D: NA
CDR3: CASSLDGIEAFF
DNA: TGTGCCAGCAGCTTAGACGGGATTGAAGCTTTCTTT

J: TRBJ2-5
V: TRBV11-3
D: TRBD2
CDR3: CASSLRLAGARQETQYF
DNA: TGTGCCAGCAGCCTCCGACTAGCGGGGGCGCGCCAAGAGACCCAGTACTTC

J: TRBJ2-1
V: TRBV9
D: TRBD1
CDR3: CASSVSQGLGSNEQFF
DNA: TGTGCCAGCAGCGTTTCACAGGGGCTCGGTAGCAATGAGCAGTTCTTC

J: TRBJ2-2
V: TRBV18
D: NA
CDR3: CASSPLVAITGELFF
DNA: TGTGCCAGCTCACCGCTCGTTGCTATAACCGGGGAGCTGTTTTTT

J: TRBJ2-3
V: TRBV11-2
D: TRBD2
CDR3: CASSLGFLAGERITDTQYF
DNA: TGTGCCAGCAGCTTAGGATTCCTAGCGGGGGAGCGAATAACAGATACGCAGTATTTT

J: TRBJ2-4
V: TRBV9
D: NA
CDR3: CASSPRTLGNIQYF
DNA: TGTGCCAGCAGCCCGCGGACTTTGGGTAACATTCAGTACTTC